The 16 T cell receptor beta chains reported below all come from one sample, sequenced in a study of blood T cell repertoires in COVID-19. Profiled with immunoSEQ multiplex PCR; TCRdb holds only in-frame clones, not every one. The table lists about 200,000 clones, approximately 90% of them singletons, with approximately 2% in the top ten. The source material was PBMCs or T cells enriched from blood (not recorded which). The receptors stem from a woman aged 25-40 years who had recovered from COVID-19.

Turning to this clone: The same CDR3 arises from other DNA sequences in this sample as well. The V and J genes are TRBV7-6 and TRBJ1-2, with 7 bases fitting TRBD1. J was trimmed by 2 bases and V by 1 base; bases with no gene match: 4. Germline V lookup: CDR1 SGHVS, CDR2 FNYEAQ. The CDR3 consists of 15 residues. As DNA, the CDR3 is TGTGCCAGCAGCTTAGACGCAGGGGGGAACTATGGCTACACCTTC. This codes for CASSLDAGGNYGYTF.

The chain combines TRBV9 with TRBJ2-1; tentative D call: TRBD2 (6 bases). Germline lookup yields CDR1 SGDLS and CDR2 YYNGEE. Trimming cost V 3 bases and J 0 bases, with 16 bases left between them. CDR3 length: 17 amino acids. Written as DNA, the CDR3 is TGTGCCAGCAGCGCGGGATTAGCGGATACCTCCTACAATGAGCAGTTCTTC. Protein: CASSAGLADTSYNEQFF.

The chain employs TRBV9 and TRBJ2-7; 10 nucleotides agree with TRBD1. Per the germline V gene, CDR1 is SGDLS and CDR2 is YYNGEE. The junction had 9 bases not matched to a gene; V was cut back by 4 bases and J by 2 bases. The CDR3 is made up of 16 amino acids. CDR3 residues: CASSSGDRGGPYEQYF. The CDR3 region has the DNA TGTGCCAGCAGCTCCGGGGACAGGGGAGGACCCTACGAGCAGTACTTC.

The rearrangement links TRBV11-2 to TRBJ2-1; 7 bases agree with TRBD1. Germline V gene sequence: CDR1 SGHAT, CDR2 FQNNGV. There are 16 residues in the CDR3. V lost 4 bases to trimming and J lost 5 bases; unmatched junction nucleotides: 11. This CDR3 is CASSSRQGPINNEQFF. DNA for the CDR3: TGTGCCAGCAGCTCTAGACAGGGTCCCATTAACAATGAGCAGTTCTTC.

The gene calls are TRBV5-1 and TRBJ1-2; D not certain. Germline lookup yields CDR1 SGHRS and CDR2 YFSETQ. With 2 bases removed from V and 1 base from J, the gap between germline ends came to 15 bases. This CDR3 region has 16 residues. CDR3 residues: CASSLSSGIFNYGYTF. The CDR3 coding sequence is TGCGCCAGCAGCTTATCCTCCGGGATTTTTAACTATGGCTACACCTTC. Drawing the rest from reference TRBV5-1 and TRBJ1-2, the complete variable domain is KAGVTQTPRYLIKTRGQQVTLSCSPISGHRSVSWYQQTPGQGLQFLFEYFSETQRNKGNFPGRFSGRQFSNSRSEMNVSTLELGDSALYLCASSLSSGIFNYGYTFGSGTRLTVV.

J is TRBJ2-7 and V is TRBV11-2, with 7 bases that match TRBD1. CDR3 length: 14 residues. Germline V CDR1 and CDR2: SGHAT, FQNNGV. The ends lost 5 bases at V and 3 bases at J; junction bases unmatched: 7. CDR3: CASSKTWDSYEQYF. CDR3 DNA: TGTGCCAGCAGCAAAACCTGGGACAGCTACGAGCAGTACTTC.

The J gene is TRBJ2-1, the V gene TRBV24-1; 7 bases line up with TRBD1. This CDR3 comprises 15 residues. Germline V CDR1 and CDR2: KGHDR, SFDVKD. J lost 8 bases, V lost 4 bases, and 10 bases had no gene match. CDR3 in DNA: TGTGCCACCAGTGAGGAGACAGGGCGAGGCGATGAGCAGTTCTTC. This sequence encodes CATSEETGRGDEQFF.

The chain is built from TRBV30 and TRBJ1-1; 8 nucleotides line up with TRBD1. This CDR3 spans 16 amino acids. With V trimmed by 3 bases and J by 4 bases, 13 bases remained unmatched. CDR1 and CDR2 from the germline V gene are GTSNPN and SVGIG (reference sequence). The DNA for the CDR3 is TGTGCCTGGAGGGGTAGGACAGGGAAGGGGAGCACTGAAGCTTTCTTT. Its translation is CAWRGRTGKGSTEAFF.

V and J are TRBV7-9 and TRBJ1-2; possibly TRBD1 for D (6 bases). The CDR3 contains 14 residues. From germline, CDR1 is SEHNR and CDR2 FQNEAQ (reference sequence). With 0 bases removed from V and 7 bases from J, the gap between germline ends came to 12 bases. The CDR3 is CASSLAGAEGGYTF. CDR3 DNA: TGTGCCAGCAGCTTAGCGGGGGCTGAGGGTGGCTACACCTTC.

Turning to this clone: Other DNA sequences of this sample code for an identical CDR3. The CDR3 region has the DNA TGTGCCAGCAGTTACAGGGACAGATACGAGCAGTACTTC. Encoded protein: CASSYRDRYEQYF. This rearrangement joins TRBV6-5 to TRBJ2-7, with TRBD1 identical over 7 bases. The CDR3 covers 13 residues. Germline trimming cut 2 bases from V and 4 bases from J; bases unmatched to any gene: 2. Germline CDR1 MNHEY, CDR2 SVGAGI.

The rearrangement uses TRBV15 and TRBJ2-5; TRBD2 agrees at 9 bases. CDR3 length: 18 amino acids. Germline values: CDR1 LNHNV, CDR2 YYDKDF (reference sequence). Germline trimming cut 0 bases from V and 5 bases from J; bases unmatched to any gene: 13. The CDR3 DNA sequence: TGTGCCACCAGCAGAGATCGGCTAGCGGGGACCGCCGGGGAGACCCAGTACTTC. Protein sequence: CATSRDRLAGTAGETQYF.

The V and J genes are TRBV27 and TRBJ2-1, with TRBD2 identical over 8 bases. Germline CDR1 and CDR2: MNHEY and SMNVEV (reference sequence). V was clipped by 8 bases and J by 5 bases; unmatched bases: 20. The CDR3 sequence is 18 residues long. The CDR3 DNA reads TGTGCCAGCTCGACCCATGGATGGAGCGGGAGTTTTGACAATGAGCAGTTCTTC. Translating gives CASSTHGWSGSFDNEQFF.

This chain joins TRBV27 and TRBJ2-5, with D perhaps matching TRBD2 (6 bases). Trimming cost V 6 bases and J 5 bases, with 10 bases left between them. CDR1 is MNHEY, CDR2 SMNVEV, per germline (reference sequence). CDR3 length: 12 amino acids. The DNA for the CDR3 is TGTGCCAGCAGGCGGGGTGGGGAGACCCAGTACTTC. It encodes CASRRGGETQYF.

This rearrangement joins TRBV19 to TRBJ2-5; D is possibly TRBD1 (5 bases). Germline-derived CDR1 and CDR2 are LNHDA and SQIVND (reference sequence). V shed 10 bases and J shed 2 bases, with 14 bases lying between them. The CDR3 extends over 13 amino acids. CDR3 loop: CATRRQNQETQYF. The CDR3 DNA sequence: TGTGCCACCAGAAGACAGAATCAAGAGACCCAGTACTTC.

The V gene is TRBV3-1 (or the pseudogene TRBV3-2), the J gene TRBJ2-5; TRBD2 aligns across 13 bases. This CDR3 is built from 15 residues. CDR1 LGHDT and CDR2 YNNKEL come from the germline V gene (reference sequence). The trim removed 5 bases at V and 4 bases at J, leaving 4 bases unmatched. This CDR3 reads CASSLRTSGGETQYF. The CDR3 DNA follows: TGTGCCAGCAGCTTACGGACTAGCGGGGGAGAGACCCAGTACTTC.

The chain uses TRBV5-1 and TRBJ1-1; D uncertain. The CDR3 length is 13 residues. Trimming removed 7 bases from V and 5 bases from J, with 15 bases in between. CDR1 is SGHRS and CDR2 is YFSETQ in the germline V gene. The CDR3 loop is CASSDPPSTEAFF. CDR3 bases: TGCGCCAGCTCTGATCCCCCGAGTACTGAAGCTTTCTTT.